These T cell receptor beta chains were read from a single sample in a study of vaccination effects on CD4 cells after COVID-19. These receptors are not linked to any known antigen. Profiled with immunoSEQ multiplex PCR; TCRdb holds only in-frame clones, not every one. The sample includes tens of thousands of clones, approximately 72% of them seen just once. The sequencing used CD4+ T cells from PBMCs cultured without peptide, collected before COVID-19 vaccination. These receptors were obtained from a human donor who had a prior SARS-CoV-2 infection. Both conserved end residues are part of each CDR3. Each record gives: CDR3 protein, V gene, D gene, J gene, CDR3 length. D genes are given only for firm matches.

CDR3: CASSPGTSGRSSYNEQFF
V: TRBV9
D: TRBD2
J: TRBJ2-1
length: 18

CDR3: CASTPGLAAETQYF
V: TRBV4-1
D: TRBD2
J: TRBJ2-5
length: 14

CDR3: CASSLEPDSNQPQHF
V: TRBV5-1
D: NA
J: TRBJ1-5
length: 15

CDR3: CASSFTEDTEAFF
V: TRBV12-3/TRBV12-4
D: NA
J: TRBJ1-1
length: 13

CDR3: CASSLFGNQPQHF
V: TRBV7-9
D: NA
J: TRBJ1-5
length: 13

CDR3: CASTFLGTSGIYEQFF
V: TRBV5-6
D: TRBD2
J: TRBJ2-1
length: 16

CDR3: CASSRRGAGGQFF
V: TRBV14
D: TRBD2
J: TRBJ2-1
length: 13

CDR3: CASSLAGGQQETQYF
V: TRBV7-6
D: NA
J: TRBJ2-5
length: 15

CDR3: CSVYDPWGGNEQFF
V: TRBV29-1
D: TRBD2
J: TRBJ2-1
length: 14

CDR3: CASGYNEQFF
V: TRBV6-6
D: NA
J: TRBJ2-1
length: 10

CDR3: CASSASVYSEAFF
V: TRBV2
D: NA
J: TRBJ1-1
length: 13

CDR3: CASSSSQGKKVAGNQPQHF
V: TRBV7-9
D: NA
J: TRBJ1-5
length: 19

CDR3: CASSWIGGTDTQYF
V: TRBV7-2
D: NA
J: TRBJ2-3
length: 14

CDR3: CASSQEGGRSYNSPLHF
V: TRBV3-1/TRBV3-2
D: TRBD1
J: TRBJ1-6
length: 17

CDR3: CASSFSGPRGGETQYF
V: TRBV5-8
D: NA
J: TRBJ2-5
length: 16

CDR3: CSASVGRGSYEQYF
V: TRBV20-1
D: NA
J: TRBJ2-7
length: 14

CDR3: CASSLSGVRVLSYNEQFF
V: TRBV7-6
D: NA
J: TRBJ2-1
length: 18

CDR3: CASSRTSVGTGELFF
V: TRBV7-3
D: TRBD2
J: TRBJ2-2
length: 15

CDR3: CASSLGGSGGHNEQFF
V: TRBV5-1
D: TRBD2
J: TRBJ2-1
length: 16

CDR3: CASSLVGWTTGNTIYF
V: TRBV7-2
D: NA
J: TRBJ1-3
length: 16

CDR3: CASSEALRGRSINNEQFF
V: TRBV6-1
D: TRBD2
J: TRBJ2-1
length: 18

CDR3: CASSMRSSGRAGEQFF
V: TRBV19
D: TRBD2
J: TRBJ2-1
length: 16

CDR3: CASSDSDTQYF
V: TRBV2
D: NA
J: TRBJ2-3
length: 11

CDR3: CARSFVLDSPNQPQHF
V: TRBV5-3
D: NA
J: TRBJ1-5
length: 16

CDR3: CASSLSPPSGGTDTQYF
V: TRBV7-3
D: TRBD2
J: TRBJ2-3
length: 17

CDR3: CASSLGVYNEQFF
V: TRBV11-3
D: NA
J: TRBJ2-1
length: 13

CDR3: CASSPGRGSYEQYF
V: TRBV3-1/TRBV3-2
D: NA
J: TRBJ2-7
length: 14

CDR3: CASSFDPGATNEKLFF
V: TRBV27
D: NA
J: TRBJ1-4
length: 16

CDR3: CASSLVPSGYTGELFF
V: TRBV5-1
D: TRBD2
J: TRBJ2-2
length: 16

CDR3: CASSLMTSGSTDTQYF
V: TRBV2
D: TRBD2
J: TRBJ2-3
length: 16

CDR3: CATRGKNNEQFF
V: TRBV24-1
D: NA
J: TRBJ2-1
length: 12

CDR3: CASNLAGPPNEQFF
V: TRBV7-2
D: TRBD2
J: TRBJ2-1
length: 14

CDR3: CASSQTGLAGVETQYF
V: TRBV4-3
D: TRBD2
J: TRBJ2-5
length: 16

CDR3: CASSFNGLNTEAFF
V: TRBV5-1
D: NA
J: TRBJ1-1
length: 14

CDR3: CASSVGTSGGSSYNEQFF
V: TRBV5-4
D: TRBD2
J: TRBJ2-1
length: 18

CDR3: CASSFTAGGADTQYF
V: TRBV11-2
D: TRBD2
J: TRBJ2-3
length: 15

CDR3: CASSPGLAGNNEQFF
V: TRBV6-5
D: TRBD2
J: TRBJ2-1
length: 15

CDR3: CASGLVNSGNTIYF
V: TRBV12-5
D: NA
J: TRBJ1-3
length: 14

CDR3: CASSYSLRAVTDTQYF
V: TRBV6-5
D: NA
J: TRBJ2-3
length: 16

CDR3: CASSLGLRTDTQYF
V: TRBV5-4
D: NA
J: TRBJ2-3
length: 14

CDR3: CASSHPKVEQYF
V: TRBV6-2/TRBV6-3
D: NA
J: TRBJ2-7
length: 12

CDR3: CASSVRGARLAGSYNEQFF
V: TRBV9
D: TRBD2
J: TRBJ2-1
length: 19

CDR3: CAWNGIAGGAGTDTQYF
V: TRBV30
D: TRBD2
J: TRBJ2-3
length: 17

CDR3: CASKIKSAGELFF
V: TRBV12-3/TRBV12-4
D: NA
J: TRBJ2-2
length: 13

CDR3: CASSLERTGGAYEQYF
V: TRBV11-3
D: TRBD1
J: TRBJ2-7
length: 16

CDR3: CASSAQGWYQPQHF
V: TRBV6-2/TRBV6-3
D: NA
J: TRBJ1-5
length: 14

CDR3: CAWTLFGSTGETQYF
V: TRBV30
D: NA
J: TRBJ2-5
length: 15

CDR3: CASSLGGRGSYNEQFF
V: TRBV5-1
D: TRBD2
J: TRBJ2-1
length: 16

CDR3: CASSINGDPMGPGYTF
V: TRBV19
D: NA
J: TRBJ1-2
length: 16

CDR3: CASSFPRGQKGAEAFF
V: TRBV5-1
D: TRBD1
J: TRBJ1-1
length: 16

CDR3: CASSPTSGSYNEQFF
V: TRBV7-3
D: TRBD2
J: TRBJ2-1
length: 15

CDR3: CSASLQMYPTNEKLFF
V: TRBV20-1
D: NA
J: TRBJ1-4
length: 16

CDR3: CASSHLGAPSSYEQYF
V: TRBV16
D: NA
J: TRBJ2-7
length: 16

CDR3: CASSPGTDLSGYTF
V: TRBV18
D: NA
J: TRBJ1-2
length: 14

CDR3: CASSKGTSTDTQYF
V: TRBV11-3
D: NA
J: TRBJ2-3
length: 14